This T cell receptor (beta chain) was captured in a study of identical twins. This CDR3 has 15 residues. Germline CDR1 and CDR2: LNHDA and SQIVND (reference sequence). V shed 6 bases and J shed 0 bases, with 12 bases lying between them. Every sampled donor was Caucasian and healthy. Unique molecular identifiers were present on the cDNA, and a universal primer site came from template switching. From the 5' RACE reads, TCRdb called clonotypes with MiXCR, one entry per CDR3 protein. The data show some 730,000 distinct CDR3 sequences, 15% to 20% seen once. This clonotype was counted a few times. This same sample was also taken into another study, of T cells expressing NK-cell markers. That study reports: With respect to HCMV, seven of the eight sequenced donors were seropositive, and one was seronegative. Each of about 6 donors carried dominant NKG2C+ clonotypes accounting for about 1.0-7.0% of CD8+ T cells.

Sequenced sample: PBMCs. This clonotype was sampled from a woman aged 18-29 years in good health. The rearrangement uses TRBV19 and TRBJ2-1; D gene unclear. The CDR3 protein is CASSLTISSYNEQFF. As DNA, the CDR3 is TGTGCCAGTAGCCTCACAATAAGCTCCTACAATGAGCAGTTCTTC.